This passage covers 26 T cell receptor beta chains from one sample sequenced in a study of blood T cell repertoires in COVID-19 (dated by TCRdb to the early 2020s). The protocol used for the library was the immunoSEQ multiplex PCR assay. The source is immuneACCESS, and TCRdb retained only in-frame sequences with V and J called. Part of the clones is not carried over; for the studies checked, unresolved V genes explain less than half of this, and the remainder is unexplained. Counted in this sample were roughly 330,000 clones; approximately 85% of them appeared once. Of the sample, around 1.6% falls within the top ten clones. The sequenced sample consisted of peripheral blood. Receptor source: a woman between 45 and 65 years old with acute or convalescent COVID-19.

The V call is TRBV28, the J call TRBJ2-7, with 10 bases lining up with TRBD2. Germline V gene lookup returns CDR1 MDHEN and CDR2 SYDVKM. Trimming removed 2 bases from V and 7 bases from J; junction bases left unmatched: 5. This CDR3 has 14 residues. The DNA of the CDR3 is TGTGCCAGCAGTTTACTAGCGGGAGTGAGTGAGCAGTACTTC. The encoded protein is CASSLLAGVSEQYF.

The J gene is TRBJ1-1, the V gene TRBV19; 9 bases align to TRBD1. Germline V lookup: CDR1 LNHDA, CDR2 SQIVND (reference sequence). The CDR3 covers 15 residues. J was trimmed by 4 bases and V by 7 bases; bases with no gene match: 10. CDR3 nucleotide sequence: TGTGCCAGTAATCTAAGAGGGACAGGGTTCACTGAAGCTTTCTTT. This translates into CASNLRGTGFTEAFF.

The chain is built from TRBV10-3 and TRBJ1-2, with D possibly being TRBD1 (6 bases). There are 15 residues in the CDR3. The germline V gene has CDR1 ENHRY and CDR2 SYGVKD. The ends were cut back, 7 bases at V and 4 bases at J, with 19 bases in the middle. The CDR3 sequence: CAITGIDTGTYGYTF. The CDR3, as DNA: TGTGCCATCACCGGCATAGATACAGGGACCTATGGCTACACCTTC.

The rearrangement uses TRBV27 and TRBJ2-3; 9 bases are shared with TRBD1. From germline, CDR1 is MNHEY and CDR2 SMNVEV (reference sequence). This CDR3 comprises 14 residues. The ends lost 10 bases at V and 5 bases at J; junction bases unmatched: 10. The CDR3 region has the DNA TGTGCCACTTCATACAGGGGGCATCAAGATACGCAGTATTTT. Protein sequence: CATSYRGHQDTQYF.

In this sample, this clone turned up once. CDR3: CASSLREYGGNEQFF. CDR3 in DNA: TGTGCCAGCAGTCTGCGGGAGTACGGTGGCAATGAGCAGTTCTTC. The chain joins TRBV3-1 (or the pseudogene TRBV3-2) to TRBJ2-1; 7 bases are shared with TRBD2. Germline V gene sequence: CDR1 LGHDT, CDR2 YNNKEL (reference sequence). Unmatched junction bases numbered 11, after V lost 6 bases and J lost 6 bases. There are 15 residues in the CDR3.

The chain combines TRBV28 with TRBJ2-3; possible D gene TRBD2, 6 bases. This CDR3 is built from 15 residues. Germline V gene sequence: CDR1 MDHEN, CDR2 SYDVKM. Between the trimmed V and J ends, which lost 7 bases and 2 bases, there was a span of 16 bases. The CDR3 DNA is TGTGCCAGCACCGCTCACGGGGGAGTCACAGATACGCAGTATTTT. Its protein is CASTAHGGVTDTQYF.

The CDR3 sequence: CASSLGTLGTEAFF. The CDR3 DNA is TGTGCCAGCAGCTTAGGGACATTGGGGACTGAAGCTTTCTTT. V usage is TRBV11-2 and J usage is TRBJ1-1, with D tentatively TRBD1 (5 bases). The CDR3 has 14 residues. Germline V gives CDR1 SGHAT, CDR2 FQNNGV. Trimming cost V 1 base and J 5 bases, with 11 bases left between them.

This clone was recorded a few times. The chain recombines TRBV7-9 with TRBJ2-7, with D hard to call. The CDR3 runs to 13 residues. Germline V gene data show CDR1 as SEHNR and CDR2 as FQNEAQ (reference sequence). Trimming took 5 bases from V and 2 from J, leaving 10 bases between them. CDR3 region: CASSRDITYEQYF. In nucleotides, the CDR3 is TGTGCCAGCAGCCGAGACATAACCTACGAGCAGTACTTC.

The rearrangement uses TRBV27 and TRBJ2-1, with TRBD2 identical over 10 bases. After removal of 3 bases from V and 9 bases from J, the junction contained 5 bases not matched to a gene. The CDR3 runs to 14 residues. From germline, CDR1 is MNHEY and CDR2 SMNVEV (reference sequence). Here the CDR3 DNA reads TGTGCCAGCAGTTTTCCGGGACTAGCGTCTGAGCAGTTCTTC. This encodes CASSFPGLASEQFF.

The J gene is TRBJ2-1, the V gene TRBV2; D is possibly TRBD2 (7 bases). Germline V gene data show CDR1 as SNHLY and CDR2 as FYNNEI. Trimming removed 3 bases from V and 8 bases from J, with 14 bases in between. The CDR3 spans 14 residues. The CDR3 coding sequence is TGTGCCAGCAGTGAGGGGGGGCTAGGGGATGAGCAGTTCTTC. It yields the protein CASSEGGLGDEQFF.

The gene calls are TRBV7-3 and TRBJ1-3, with no clear D. CDR1 and CDR2 (germline): SGHTA, FQGTGA. Trimming removed 5 bases from V and 2 bases from J, with 16 bases in between. This CDR3 contains 16 residues. CDR3 in amino acids: CASSEGPPGTGNTIYF. CDR3 in DNA: TGTGCCAGCAGCGAGGGCCCCCCGGGCACTGGAAACACCATATATTTT.

This chain connects TRBV19 to TRBJ1-3; the match to TRBD1 covers 7 bases. Trimming at V came to 6 bases and at J to 0 bases, leaving 8 bases not matched to a gene. Germline CDR1 and CDR2: LNHDA and SQIVND (reference sequence). This CDR3 spans 16 amino acids. The CDR3 DNA is TGTGCCAGTAGCAGGACCCGGGACAGCTCTGGAAACACCATATATTTT. Encoded protein: CASSRTRDSSGNTIYF.

This clone came up once. The rearrangement links TRBV15 to TRBJ1-5; possibly TRBD1 for D (5 bases). V shed 0 bases and J shed 6 bases, with 6 bases lying between them. This CDR3 comprises 13 residues. In germline, CDR1 is LNHNV, CDR2 YYDKDF (reference sequence). Here the CDR3 reads CATSRDQGQPQHF. The CDR3 region has the DNA TGTGCCACCAGCAGAGATCAGGGTCAGCCCCAGCATTTT.

V is TRBV28 and J is TRBJ2-3; 9 bases are a match to TRBD2. This CDR3 contains 15 residues. In germline, CDR1 is MDHEN, CDR2 SYDVKM. The ends lost 5 bases at V and 8 bases at J; junction bases unmatched: 11. CDR3 bases: TGTGCCAGCAGTGATAGCGGGAGCCCCCAAGGTACGCAGTATTTT. Its translation is CASSDSGSPQGTQYF.

The J gene is TRBJ2-1, the V gene TRBV24-1; D is unresolved. V was cut by 4 bases and J by 0 bases, with 21 bases left in between. CDR3 length equals 19 residues. Germline values: CDR1 KGHDR, CDR2 SFDVKD. The CDR3 DNA follows: TGTGCCACCAGTGAAGTTACTGGCAGAACTACCATCTCCTACAATGAGCAGTTCTTC. Encoded protein: CATSEVTGRTTISYNEQFF.

J is TRBJ2-3 and V is TRBV2, with 9 bases that match TRBD2. Germline CDR1 and CDR2: SNHLY and FYNNEI. V lost 7 bases to trimming and J lost 2 bases; unmatched junction nucleotides: 4. This CDR3 spans 14 amino acids. The CDR3 coding sequence is TGTGCCAGCAACCTAGCGGGAATCACAGATACGCAGTATTTT. Translation gives CASNLAGITDTQYF.

V and J are TRBV19 and TRBJ2-6, with a possible D match to TRBD1 (6 bases). CDR3 size: 17 residues. Germline V gene lookup returns CDR1 LNHDA and CDR2 SQIVND (reference sequence). Trimming pared 3 bases from V and 0 bases from J, leaving 12 bases between. In nucleotides, the CDR3 is TGTGCCAGTAGTATGGGGACACAGTTCTCTGGGGCCAACGTCCTGACTTTC. Amino acid sequence: CASSMGTQFSGANVLTF.

The rearrangement uses TRBV28 and TRBJ1-1; the match to TRBD1 covers 12 bases. CDR1 and CDR2 from the germline V gene are MDHEN and SYDVKM. With 2 bases clipped from V and 7 bases from J, the junction kept 11 bases outside the gene matches. The CDR3 contains 17 residues. CDR3 DNA: TGTGCCAGCAGTTTACTCCGGAGGGACAGGGGGCTTGGTGAAGCTTTCTTT. Protein product: CASSLLRRDRGLGEAFF.

The chain couples TRBV5-1 to TRBJ2-3, with a possible D match to TRBD1 (6 bases). Per germline, CDR1 SGHRS and CDR2 YFSETQ. CDR3 length: 14 amino acids. Trimming stripped 5 bases from V and 6 bases from J, with 16 bases between. CDR3 sequence reads: CASRTQGGWDTQYF. The CDR3 nucleotides are TGCGCCAGCAGGACACAGGGCGGATGGGATACGCAGTATTTT.

The chain is built from TRBV5-1 and TRBJ2-1; D gene ambiguous. This CDR3 is built from 13 residues. With 5 bases removed from V and 3 bases from J, the gap between germline ends came to 9 bases. Germline-derived CDR1 and CDR2 are SGHRS and YFSETQ. CDR3 bases: TGCGCCAGCAGGTTGAGGAGCTACAATGAGCAGTTCTTC. Amino acid sequence: CASRLRSYNEQFF.

V is TRBV13 and J is TRBJ2-1; 8 nucleotides align to TRBD2. Trimming cost V 3 bases and J 10 bases; bases outside gene matches: 20. Germline V gene lookup returns CDR1 PRHDT and CDR2 FYEKMQ (reference sequence). CDR3 length: 18 amino acids. CDR3: CASSLTALAGGWVDEQFF. In nucleotides, the CDR3 is TGTGCCAGCAGCTTGACTGCTTTGGCGGGAGGATGGGTAGACGAGCAGTTCTTC.

This clone was recorded a few times. The rearrangement joins TRBV6-5 to TRBJ2-3; 10 nucleotides match TRBD2. The J segment lost 4 bases and the V segment lost 7 bases, leaving 8 bases of the junction unmatched. The CDR3 runs 15 residues. Looked up from germline, CDR1 is MNHEY and CDR2 is SVGAGI. The DNA of the CDR3 is TGTGCCAGCACCGGAGCGGGAGGGTTTGCAGATACGCAGTATTTT. It specifies CASTGAGGFADTQYF.

The V gene is TRBV2, the J gene TRBJ2-7; tentatively, D is TRBD2 (6 bases). Looked up from germline, CDR1 is SNHLY and CDR2 is FYNNEI. V was trimmed by 3 bases and J by 10 bases, leaving 10 bases between them. The CDR3 contains 11 residues. In DNA form, the CDR3 reads TGTGCCAGCAGTGAGCTAGCGTACCAGTACTTC. This gives the protein CASSELAYQYF.

V gene TRBV28 combines with J gene TRBJ1-1; TRBD1 matches at 7 bases. J gave up 9 bases and V 5 bases, and 3 bases lay outside the gene matches. In germline, CDR1 is MDHEN, CDR2 SYDVKM. The CDR3 is made up of 11 amino acids. This chain's CDR3 is CASSATGKAFF. The CDR3 nucleotides are TGTGCCAGCAGTGCGACAGGGAAAGCTTTCTTT.

The chain joins TRBV30 to TRBJ1-3; a weak D match, TRBD1 (6 bases). CDR1 and CDR2 from the germline V gene are GTSNPN and SVGIG (reference sequence). The CDR3 totals 13 residues. Trimming shortened V by 3 bases and J by 6 bases, and 12 bases separated the two germline ends. The CDR3 DNA sequence: TGTGCCTGGAGCAATCAGGGGATAAACACCATATATTTT. Its protein product is CAWSNQGINTIYF. The variable domain in full, completed from reference TRBV30 and TRBJ1-3, reads SQTIHQWPATLVQPVGSPLSLECTVEGTSNPNLYWYRQAAGRGLQLLFYSVGIGQISSEVPQNLSASRPQDRQFILSSKKLLLSDSGFYLCAWSNQGINTIYFGEGSWLTVV.

As DNA, the CDR3 is TGCGCCAGCAGTTCGCTCACTGCGGGGACAGGGTTGGGCGAAAAACTGTTTTTT. This translates into CASSSLTAGTGLGEKLFF. The chain joins TRBV5-1 to TRBJ1-4; 9 bases are a match to TRBD1. Germline assignment: CDR1 SGHRS and CDR2 YFSETQ. The CDR3 sequence is 18 residues long. V was pared by 5 bases and J by 8 bases, with 19 bases of the junction left unmatched.